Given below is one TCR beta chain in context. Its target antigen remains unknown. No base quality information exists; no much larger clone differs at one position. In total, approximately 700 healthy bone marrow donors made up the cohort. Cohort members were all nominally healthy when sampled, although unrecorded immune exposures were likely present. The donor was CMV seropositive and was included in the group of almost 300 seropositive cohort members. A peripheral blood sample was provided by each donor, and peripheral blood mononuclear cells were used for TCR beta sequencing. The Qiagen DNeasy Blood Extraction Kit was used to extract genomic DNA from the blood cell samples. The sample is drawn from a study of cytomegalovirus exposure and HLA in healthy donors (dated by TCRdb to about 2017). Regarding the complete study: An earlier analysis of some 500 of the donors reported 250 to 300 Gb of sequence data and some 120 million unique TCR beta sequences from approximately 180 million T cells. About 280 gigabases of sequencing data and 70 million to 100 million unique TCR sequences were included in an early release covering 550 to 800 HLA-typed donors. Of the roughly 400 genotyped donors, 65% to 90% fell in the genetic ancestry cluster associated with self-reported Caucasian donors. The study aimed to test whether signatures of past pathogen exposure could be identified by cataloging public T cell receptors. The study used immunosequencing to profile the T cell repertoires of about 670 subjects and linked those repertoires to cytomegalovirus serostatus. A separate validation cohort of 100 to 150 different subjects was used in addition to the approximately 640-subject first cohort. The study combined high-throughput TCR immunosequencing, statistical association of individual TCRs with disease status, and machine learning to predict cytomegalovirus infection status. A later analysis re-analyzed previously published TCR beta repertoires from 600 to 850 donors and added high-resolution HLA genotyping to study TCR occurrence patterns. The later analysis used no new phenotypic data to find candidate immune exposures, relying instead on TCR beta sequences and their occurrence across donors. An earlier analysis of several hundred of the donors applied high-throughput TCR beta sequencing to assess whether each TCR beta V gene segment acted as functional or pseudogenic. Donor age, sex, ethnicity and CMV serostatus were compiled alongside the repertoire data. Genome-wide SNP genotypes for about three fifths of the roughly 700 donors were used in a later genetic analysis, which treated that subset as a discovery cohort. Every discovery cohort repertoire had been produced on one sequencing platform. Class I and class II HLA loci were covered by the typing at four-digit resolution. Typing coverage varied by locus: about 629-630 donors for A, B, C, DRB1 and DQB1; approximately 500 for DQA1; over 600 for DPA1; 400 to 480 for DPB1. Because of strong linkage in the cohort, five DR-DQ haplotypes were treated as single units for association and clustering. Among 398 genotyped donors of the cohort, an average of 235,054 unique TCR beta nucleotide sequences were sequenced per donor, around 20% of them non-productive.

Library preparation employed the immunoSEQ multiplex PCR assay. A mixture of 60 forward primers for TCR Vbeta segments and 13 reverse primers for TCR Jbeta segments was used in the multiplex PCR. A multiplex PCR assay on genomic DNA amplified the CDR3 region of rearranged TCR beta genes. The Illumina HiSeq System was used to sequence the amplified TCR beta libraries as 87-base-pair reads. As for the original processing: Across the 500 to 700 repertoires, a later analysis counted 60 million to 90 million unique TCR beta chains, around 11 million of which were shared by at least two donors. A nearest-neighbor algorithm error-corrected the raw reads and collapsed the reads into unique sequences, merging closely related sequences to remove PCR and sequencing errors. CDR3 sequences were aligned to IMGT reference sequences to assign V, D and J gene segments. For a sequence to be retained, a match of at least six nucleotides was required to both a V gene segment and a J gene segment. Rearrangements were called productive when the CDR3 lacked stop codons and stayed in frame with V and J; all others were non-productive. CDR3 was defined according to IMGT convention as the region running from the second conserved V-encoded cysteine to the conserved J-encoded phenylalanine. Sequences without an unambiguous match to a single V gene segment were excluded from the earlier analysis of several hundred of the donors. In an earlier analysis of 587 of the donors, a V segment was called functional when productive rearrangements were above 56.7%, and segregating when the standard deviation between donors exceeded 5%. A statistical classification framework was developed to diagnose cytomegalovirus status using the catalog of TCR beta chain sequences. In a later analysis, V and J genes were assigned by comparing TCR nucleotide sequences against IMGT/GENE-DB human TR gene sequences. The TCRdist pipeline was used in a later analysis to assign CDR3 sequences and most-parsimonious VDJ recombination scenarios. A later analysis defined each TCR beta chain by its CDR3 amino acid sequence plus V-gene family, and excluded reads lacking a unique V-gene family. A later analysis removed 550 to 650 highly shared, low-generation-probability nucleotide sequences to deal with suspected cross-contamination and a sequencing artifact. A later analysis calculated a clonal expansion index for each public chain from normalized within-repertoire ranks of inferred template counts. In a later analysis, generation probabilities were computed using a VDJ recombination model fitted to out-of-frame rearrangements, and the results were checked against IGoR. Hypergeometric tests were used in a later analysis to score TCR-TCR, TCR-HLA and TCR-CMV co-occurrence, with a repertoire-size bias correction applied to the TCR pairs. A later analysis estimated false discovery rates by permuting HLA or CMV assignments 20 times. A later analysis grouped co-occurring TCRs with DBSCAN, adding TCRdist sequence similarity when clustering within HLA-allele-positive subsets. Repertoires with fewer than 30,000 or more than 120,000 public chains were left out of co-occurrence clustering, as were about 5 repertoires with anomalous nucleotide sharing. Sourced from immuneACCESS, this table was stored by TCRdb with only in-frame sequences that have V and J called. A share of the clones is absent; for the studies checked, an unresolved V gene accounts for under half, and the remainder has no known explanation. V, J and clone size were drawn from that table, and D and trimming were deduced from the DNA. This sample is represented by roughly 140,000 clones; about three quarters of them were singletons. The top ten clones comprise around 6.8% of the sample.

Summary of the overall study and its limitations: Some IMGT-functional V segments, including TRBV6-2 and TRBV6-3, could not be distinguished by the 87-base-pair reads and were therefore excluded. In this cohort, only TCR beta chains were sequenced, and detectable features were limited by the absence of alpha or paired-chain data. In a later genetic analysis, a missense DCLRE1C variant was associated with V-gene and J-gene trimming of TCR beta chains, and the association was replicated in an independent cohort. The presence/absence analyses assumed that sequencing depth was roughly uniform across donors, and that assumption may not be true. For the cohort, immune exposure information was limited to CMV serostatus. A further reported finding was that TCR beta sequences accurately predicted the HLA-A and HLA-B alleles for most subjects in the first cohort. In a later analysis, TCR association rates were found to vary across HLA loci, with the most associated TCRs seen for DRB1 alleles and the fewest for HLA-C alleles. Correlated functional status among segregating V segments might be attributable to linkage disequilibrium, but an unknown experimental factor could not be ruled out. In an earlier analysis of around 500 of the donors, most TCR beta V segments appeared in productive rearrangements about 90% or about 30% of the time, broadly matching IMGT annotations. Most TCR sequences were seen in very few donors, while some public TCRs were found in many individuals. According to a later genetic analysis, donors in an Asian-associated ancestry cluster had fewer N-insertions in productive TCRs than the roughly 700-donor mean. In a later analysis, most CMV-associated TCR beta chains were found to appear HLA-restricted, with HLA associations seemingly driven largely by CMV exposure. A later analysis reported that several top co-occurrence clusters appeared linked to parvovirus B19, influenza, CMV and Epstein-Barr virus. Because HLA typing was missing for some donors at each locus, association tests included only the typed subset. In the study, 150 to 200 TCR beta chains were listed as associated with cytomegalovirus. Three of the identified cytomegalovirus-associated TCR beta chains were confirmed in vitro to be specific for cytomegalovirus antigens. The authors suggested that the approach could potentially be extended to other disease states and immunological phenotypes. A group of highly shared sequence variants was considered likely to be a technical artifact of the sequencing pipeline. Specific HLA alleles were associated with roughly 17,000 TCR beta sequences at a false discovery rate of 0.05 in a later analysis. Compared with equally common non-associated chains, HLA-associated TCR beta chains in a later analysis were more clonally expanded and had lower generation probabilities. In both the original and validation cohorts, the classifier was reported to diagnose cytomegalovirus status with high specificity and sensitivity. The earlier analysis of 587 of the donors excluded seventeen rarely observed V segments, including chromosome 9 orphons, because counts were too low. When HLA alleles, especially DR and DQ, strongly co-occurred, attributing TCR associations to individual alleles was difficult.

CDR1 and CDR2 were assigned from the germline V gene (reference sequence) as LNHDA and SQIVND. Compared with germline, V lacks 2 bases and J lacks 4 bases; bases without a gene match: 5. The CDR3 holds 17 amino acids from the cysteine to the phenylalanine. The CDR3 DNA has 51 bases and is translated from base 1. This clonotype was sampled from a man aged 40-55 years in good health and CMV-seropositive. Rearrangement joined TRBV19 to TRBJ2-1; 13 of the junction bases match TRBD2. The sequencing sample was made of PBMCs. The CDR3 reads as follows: CASSISAGLAGYNEQFF. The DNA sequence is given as TGTGCCAGTAGTATATCTGCGGGACTAGCGGGGTACAATGAGCAGTTCTTC.